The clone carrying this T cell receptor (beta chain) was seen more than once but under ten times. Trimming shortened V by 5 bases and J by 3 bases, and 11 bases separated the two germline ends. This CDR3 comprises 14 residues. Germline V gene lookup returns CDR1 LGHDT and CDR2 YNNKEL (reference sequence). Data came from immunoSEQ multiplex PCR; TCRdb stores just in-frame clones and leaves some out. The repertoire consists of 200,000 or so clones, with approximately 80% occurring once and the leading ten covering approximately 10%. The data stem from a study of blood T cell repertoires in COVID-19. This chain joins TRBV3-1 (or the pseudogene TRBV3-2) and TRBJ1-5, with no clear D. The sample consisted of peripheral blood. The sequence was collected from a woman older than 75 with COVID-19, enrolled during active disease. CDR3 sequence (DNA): TGTGCCAGCAGCGGGAGCCAAAACAATCAGCCCCAGCATTTT. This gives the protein CASSGSQNNQPQHF.